The sequence of this T cell receptor beta chain was determined in a study of T cell repertoires in cytomegalovirus infection. Study-level information: Both a matching HLA type and CMV infection were indicated by public TCR beta signatures.

MiXCR, run by TCRdb on the reads, gives a single entry per CDR3 protein. This sample has about 440,000 distinct CDR3 sequences, with roughly 30% found just once. The sample taken for sequencing was PBMCs. This clonotype was sampled from a human donor in good health (CMV status not recorded). Some clones in this sample may be carry-over from other donors' samples.

The chain's CDR3 is CASSFGAGGSTDTQYF. The CDR3 nucleotides are TGTGCCAGCAGCTTCGGAGCGGGGGGTAGCACAGATACGCAGTATTTT. The chain combines TRBV11-2 with TRBJ2-3; TRBD2 agrees at 9 bases. Germline CDR1 is SGHAT and CDR2 is FQNNGV. This CDR3 comprises 16 residues. The V and J ends lost 3 bases and 0 bases, in that order; junction bases with no gene match: 4.